The present T cell receptor beta chain was sequenced within a study of blood T cell repertoires in COVID-19. Authors' data handling: Amplifying reference gene primers gave estimates of nucleated cell counts. Data came from immunoSEQ multiplex PCR; TCRdb stores just in-frame clones and leaves some out. For V, J and clone size, that table is used; D and trimming come from the DNA. Altogether about 16,000 clones are present, around nine tenths being singletons, with the ten largest covering 31%. Patients from Seattle were sampled longitudinally, starting during active infection. The CDR3 length is 17 residues. The V segment lost 3 bases and the J segment 2 bases; nucleotides outside the gene matches: 8. Germline CDR1 reads LNHDA; CDR2 reads SQIVND (reference sequence).

The gene calls are TRBV19 and TRBJ2-5; TRBD2 matches 11 bases. The sample was peripheral blood. This clonotype originated in a woman over 75 with COVID-19, enrolled during active disease. The CDR3 bases are TGTGCCAGTAGTATCATTGTTACTAGCGGGAGACAAGAGACCCAGTACTTC. Amino acid sequence: CASSIIVTSGRQETQYF.